This T cell receptor (beta chain) was identified during a study of cytomegalovirus exposure and HLA in healthy donors. Study summary: The study's early data release held roughly 91 million unique TCRs from HLA-typed donors. Study-wide results and limits: Listed as cytomegalovirus-associated were approximately 160 TCR beta chains. Being productive about 87% or about 30% of the time was typical of most TCR beta V segments in an earlier analysis.

The PCR employed 60 Vbeta primers together with 13 Jbeta primers. TCRdb's copy holds only in-frame clones and misses some; the assay was immunoSEQ multiplex PCR. The table lists tens of thousands of clones. In the case of this clone: Its antigen is unidentified.

Per germline, CDR1 GTSNPN and CDR2 SVGIG (reference sequence). The V gene end was trimmed by 7 bases and the J gene end by 5 bases; junction bases not matched to a gene: 8. The CDR3 is 13 amino acids. The chain links TRBV30 to TRBJ2-1, with TRBD2 identical over 7 bases. The source material was PBMCs. The source is a man aged 45-60 years in good health and CMV-seronegative. CDR3 in amino acids: CASQRDADNEQFF. CDR3 nucleotide sequence: TGTGCCTCTCAGCGGGACGCCGACAATGAGCAGTTCTTC.